This TCR beta chain derives from a study of early T cells in non-severe SARS-CoV-2 infection. Study details: Sequenced material consisted of bulk RNA (from unsorted whole blood), and chains were unpaired. Study results and limitations: Anti-spike CD8 specificities were favored by VDJdb matching, whose results missed private and CD4 specificities.

cDNA molecules, individually, were tagged with unique molecular identifiers. TCRdb analysed the 5' RACE reads with MiXCR anew, one entry per CDR3 protein. The sample comprises roughly 61,000 distinct CDR3 sequences, less than 14% of which are singletons, and 1.7% rests with the top ten. This clonotype was seen at least ten times. Its antigen is undetermined. The germline V and J ends were trimmed by 7 bases and 0 bases, with 8 bases remaining between them. The CDR3 runs to 13 residues. Germline V gene data show CDR1 as MNHNS and CDR2 as SASEGT. This TCR was recovered from an adult who was a healthcare worker with PCR-confirmed SARS-CoV-2 infection or an uninfected control (not recorded which). The sequencing sample was made of whole blood. The chain links TRBV6-1 to TRBJ2-3; D is unclear. CDR3 sequence: CASIWGSTDTQYF. Written as DNA, the CDR3 is TGTGCCAGCATCTGGGGAAGCACAGATACGCAGTATTTT.